The 28 T cell receptor beta chains given below trace back to one sample, sequenced in a study of blood T cell repertoires in COVID-19. Using immunoSEQ multiplex PCR, the repertoire was profiled, and TCRdb retains in-frame clones only, with some absent. The sample includes 200,000 to 250,000 clones, around four fifths of them seen just once. Sequenced material: peripheral blood. The source of these receptors is a woman aged 80 or older with COVID-19, enrolled during active disease.

The chain employs TRBV5-1 and TRBJ2-2, with 9 bases matching TRBD1. This CDR3 region has 16 residues. CDR1 and CDR2 (germline): SGHRS, YFSETQ. V was clipped by 1 base and J by 3 bases; unmatched bases: 4. The CDR3 DNA sequence: TGCGCCAGCAGCTTGATACAGGGGGCGCACACCGGGGAGCTGTTTTTT. It yields the protein CASSLIQGAHTGELFF.

This clone has more than one count but fewer than ten. This chain connects TRBV2 to TRBJ2-2; 11 bases are a match to TRBD1. Trimming cost V 6 bases and J 6 bases; bases outside gene matches: 9. The CDR3 is 16 residues long. Germline V gene lookup returns CDR1 SNHLY and CDR2 FYNNEI. As DNA, the CDR3 is TGTGCCAGCAGGAGGACAGGGGGCGCTTCGGCCGGGGAGCTGTTTTTT. Encoded protein: CASRRTGGASAGELFF.

This sequence joins TRBV24-1 and TRBJ2-2; no clear D gene. CDR1 is KGHDR, CDR2 SFDVKD, per germline. The CDR3 length is 13 residues. V lost 2 bases to trimming and J lost 11 bases, with 11 bases between them. CDR3 coding DNA: TGTGCCACCAGTGATTCATGGGCTACTGAGCTGTTTTTT. This encodes CATSDSWATELFF.

This clone was picked up one time. J is TRBJ2-3 and V is TRBV10-2; 16 positions agree with TRBD2. The CDR3 is 17 amino acids. The junction had 3 bases not matched to a gene; V was cut back by 4 bases and J by 2 bases. Germline V lookup: CDR1 WSHSY, CDR2 SAAADI. The CDR3 DNA is TGCGCCAGCAGTGGTGGGACTAGCGGGAGGGCCACAGATACGCAGTATTTT. It is translated as CASSGGTSGRATDTQYF.

The chain links TRBV6-5 to TRBJ2-2, with D perhaps TRBD2 (5 bases). The CDR3 length is 14 residues. The V end lost 4 bases, the J end lost 6 bases, and 12 bases lay between the germline ends. Germline assignment: CDR1 MNHEY and CDR2 SVGAGI. The CDR3 sequence: CASSSGFSAGELFF. Written as DNA, the CDR3 is TGTGCCAGCAGTTCGGGGTTCAGTGCCGGGGAGCTGTTTTTT.

This chain uses TRBV4-3 with TRBJ2-3; tentatively, D is TRBD2 (6 bases). The CDR3 extends over 16 amino acids. The V gene's germline CDR1 is LGHNA and CDR2 YSLEER. The V end was cut by 0 bases, the J end by 2 bases, with 12 bases between. CDR3 sequence reads: CASSQDEGGLTDTQYF. For the CDR3, the DNA is TGCGCCAGCAGCCAAGATGAGGGAGGCCTCACAGATACGCAGTATTTT.

This clone was recorded only once. The CDR3 nucleotides are TGTGCCAGCAGTTACTCCGGGTTCACTGAAGCTTTCTTT. Translation gives CASSYSGFTEAFF. This sequence joins TRBV6-2 or TRBV6-3 and TRBJ1-1; D remains unclear. There are 13 residues in the CDR3. From germline, CDR1 is MNHEY and CDR2 SVGEGT. Trimming took off 0 bases at V and 4 bases at J, with 6 bases between the two ends.

The chain is built from TRBV27 and TRBJ1-2; D might be TRBD1 (5 bases). V was pared by 7 bases and J by 2 bases, with 14 bases between. The CDR3 consists of 14 residues. The germline gives CDR1 MNHEY, CDR2 SMNVEV (reference sequence). The CDR3 loop is CASTRTGWNYGYTF. CDR3 in DNA: TGTGCCAGCACTCGAACAGGCTGGAACTATGGCTACACCTTC.

The V gene is TRBV20-1, the J gene TRBJ2-5; 8 bases agree with TRBD1. From germline, CDR1 is DFQATT and CDR2 SNEGSKA (reference sequence). This CDR3 is built from 14 residues. The trim removed 3 bases at V and 7 bases at J, leaving 10 bases unmatched. The CDR3 sequence is CSASRQGALATQYF. CDR3 nucleotides: TGCAGTGCTAGTCGGCAGGGGGCTTTGGCGACCCAGTACTTC.

The genes are TRBV2 and TRBJ1-2, with a possible D match to TRBD1 (6 bases). This CDR3 has 13 residues. Germline values: CDR1 SNHLY, CDR2 FYNNEI. V lost 5 bases and J lost 6, with 13 bases in between. CDR3 amino acids: CASSYGGADGYTF. The CDR3, as DNA: TGTGCCAGCAGTTATGGGGGCGCGGATGGCTACACCTTC.

Regarding this clone: A much larger clone differs from this one at a single base, so this may be a read error. Additional DNA sequences in this sample encode the identical CDR3. This chain uses TRBV6-2 or TRBV6-3 with TRBJ1-5, with 7 bases lining up with TRBD1. Germline assignment: CDR1 MNHEY and CDR2 SVGEGT. There are 14 residues in the CDR3. Unmatched junction bases numbered 5, after V lost 2 bases and J lost 7 bases. CDR3 sequence (DNA): TGTGCCAGCAGTTACGTCGACAGGGTACAGCCCCAGCATTTT. Protein sequence: CASSYVDRVQPQHF.

This clone was detected a few times. The chain carries TRBV27 and TRBJ1-3; perhaps TRBD1 as D (6 bases). Per germline, CDR1 MNHEY and CDR2 SMNVEV (reference sequence). V lost 1 base and J lost 4, with 17 bases in between. The CDR3 spans 17 residues. CDR3 loop: CASSLFFGGLSGNTIYF. The CDR3 DNA reads as TGTGCCAGCAGTTTATTTTTCGGGGGGCTATCCGGAAACACCATATATTTT.

The J gene is TRBJ1-4, the V gene TRBV19; D possibly corresponds to TRBD1 (6 bases). The CDR3 totals 15 residues. Trimming removed 6 bases from V and 0 bases from J, with 11 bases in between. Germline V lookup: CDR1 LNHDA, CDR2 SQIVND (reference sequence). The CDR3 reads CASSTGISTNEKLFF. In DNA form, the CDR3 reads TGTGCCAGTAGCACAGGGATTTCAACTAATGAAAAACTGTTTTTT.

In nucleotides, the CDR3 is TGTGCCAGCTCACCACGAAGACAGGGGACCACTGAAGCTTTCTTT. Its protein is CASSPRRQGTTEAFF. The chain employs TRBV18 and TRBJ1-1; 8 positions match TRBD1. The CDR3 has 15 amino acids. CDR1 and CDR2 from the germline V gene are KGHSH and LQKENI. V trimming: 1 base; J trimming: 4 bases; junction bases outside the gene matches: 5.

The V and J genes are TRBV5-1 and TRBJ1-2; the match to TRBD1 covers 7 bases. Germline V CDR1 and CDR2: SGHRS, YFSETQ. J was trimmed by 7 bases and V by 5 bases; bases with no gene match: 14. CDR3 length equals 15 residues. This CDR3 reads CASRPERGGAAGYTF. The CDR3 DNA reads TGCGCCAGCAGACCCGAGAGAGGGGGCGCGGCTGGCTACACCTTC.

The chain employs TRBV28 and TRBJ1-1; 7 bases line up with TRBD1. The V and J ends lost 8 bases and 1 base, in that order; junction bases with no gene match: 4. CDR1 is MDHEN, CDR2 SYDVKM, per germline. The CDR3 spans 13 residues. As DNA, the CDR3 is TGTGCCAGCGGGACAGCCAAGAACACTGAAGCTTTCTTT. The encoded protein is CASGTAKNTEAFF.

The CDR3 loop is CASSSGTAFLSGANVLTF. The CDR3 DNA is TGTGCCAGCAGCTCCGGGACAGCCTTCCTCTCTGGGGCCAACGTCCTGACTTTC. V usage is TRBV7-9 and J usage is TRBJ2-6, with 7 bases aligning to TRBD1. This CDR3 region has 18 residues. Per germline, CDR1 SEHNR and CDR2 FQNEAQ (reference sequence). Germline trimming cut 4 bases from V and 0 bases from J; bases unmatched to any gene: 9. Full variable domain (remainder filled in from reference TRBV7-9 and TRBJ2-6): DTGVSQNPRHKITKRGQNVTFRCDPISEHNRLYWYRQTLGQGPEFLTYFQNEAQLEKSRLLSDRFSAERPKGSFSTLEIQRTEQGDSAMYLCASSSGTAFLSGANVLTFGAGSRLTVL.

The rearrangement joins TRBV6-6 to TRBJ1-2, with D possibly being TRBD1 (5 bases). Germline CDR1 is MNHNY and CDR2 is SVGAGI (reference sequence). The CDR3 sequence is 12 residues long. V was shortened by 6 bases and J by 6 bases, with 11 bases between the two germline ends. CDR3 sequence: CASSREENGYTF. The CDR3 nucleotides are TGTGCCAGCAGCAGGGAGGAGAATGGCTACACCTTC.

V is TRBV27 and J is TRBJ1-1; D is perhaps TRBD1 (5 bases). Germline V gives CDR1 MNHEY, CDR2 SMNVEV (reference sequence). V was clipped by 5 bases and J by 1 base, with 14 bases between them. There are 15 residues in the CDR3. In nucleotides, the CDR3 is TGTGCCAGCAGTCCCCCGGGACTGTCGAACACTGAAGCTTTCTTT. Its protein is CASSPPGLSNTEAFF.

This rearrangement joins TRBV28 to TRBJ2-2; D is unresolved. Trimming stripped 7 bases from V and 0 bases from J, with 9 bases between. CDR1 is MDHEN and CDR2 is SYDVKM in the germline V gene. The CDR3 length is 14 residues. The CDR3 nucleotides read TGTGCCAGCACATCTACCCCGAACACCGGGGAGCTGTTTTTT. Encoded protein: CASTSTPNTGELFF.

The V and J genes are TRBV5-1 and TRBJ1-4; possible D gene TRBD1, 6 bases. The V gene's germline CDR1 is SGHRS and CDR2 YFSETQ. V was pared by 4 bases and J by 2 bases, with 21 bases between. This CDR3 comprises 18 residues. The CDR3 loop reads CASSRSQPTQGTNEKLFF. The CDR3 DNA follows: TGCGCCAGCAGCCGTTCGCAACCTACACAGGGTACTAATGAAAAACTGTTTTTT.

The rearrangement uses TRBV7-3 and TRBJ2-1; 13 bases line up with TRBD2. This CDR3 comprises 15 residues. Germline CDR1 and CDR2: SGHTA and FQGTGA. V lost 5 bases and J lost 4; bases outside the gene matches: 2. DNA of the CDR3: TGTGCCAGCAGCCCACTAGCGGGAGGGTACAATGAGCAGTTCTTC. This encodes CASSPLAGGYNEQFF. Supplemented by reference TRBV7-3 and TRBJ2-1, the full variable domain reads GAGVSQTPSNKVTEKGKYVELRCDPISGHTALYWYRQSLGQGPEFLIYFQGTGAADDSGLPNDRFFAVRPEGSVSTLKIQRTERGDSAVYLCASSPLAGGYNEQFFGPGTRLTVL.

The chain uses TRBV14 and TRBJ1-2, with 7 bases identical to TRBD1. The CDR3 loop spans 14 amino acids. Per germline, CDR1 SGHDN and CDR2 FVKESK. Trimming removed 1 base from V and 4 bases from J; junction bases left unmatched: 3. In DNA, the CDR3 is TGTGCCAGCAGCCAAGCAGGGGGAGGCTATGGCTACACCTTC. As protein: CASSQAGGGYGYTF.

This clone has a single count. The rearrangement uses TRBV24-1 and TRBJ1-2; no firm D call. This CDR3 region has 13 residues. Trimming removed 3 bases from V and 8 bases from J, with 12 bases in between. The V gene's germline CDR1 is KGHDR and CDR2 SFDVKD. The CDR3 DNA reads as TGTGCCACCAGTGATGGCCATGGAGGAGGCTACACCTTC. This codes for CATSDGHGGGYTF.

The V and J genes are TRBV15 and TRBJ2-7, with 11 bases lining up with TRBD1. The CDR3 runs 16 residues. The V segment lost 1 base and the J segment 5 bases; nucleotides outside the gene matches: 7. The germline gives CDR1 LNHNV, CDR2 YYDKDF (reference sequence). The CDR3 loop is CATSRGDGQGADEQYF. CDR3 coding DNA: TGTGCCACCAGCAGAGGAGATGGACAGGGGGCCGACGAGCAGTACTTC.

V usage is TRBV5-4 and J usage is TRBJ2-3, with TRBD1 matching over 12 bases. The CDR3 is 15 residues long. Trimming at V came to 7 bases and at J to 5 bases, leaving 8 bases not matched to a gene. Germline lookup yields CDR1 SGHNT and CDR2 YYREEE (reference sequence). In DNA, the CDR3 is TGTGCCAGCCGCCGGGACAGGGGGCTTAGAGATACGCAGTATTTT. This gives the protein CASRRDRGLRDTQYF.

The chain has TRBV7-2 and TRBJ2-3; tentatively, D is TRBD2 (7 bases). This CDR3 region has 18 residues. CDR1 and CDR2 from the germline V gene are SGHTA and FQGNSA. The V end was cut by 1 base, the J end by 2 bases, with 19 bases between. The CDR3 DNA reads as TGTGCCAGCAGCTTAGAAACAGGGTGGGGGGGAAACACAGATACGCAGTATTTT. Encoded protein: CASSLETGWGGNTDTQYF.

Remarks on this clone: One end of the junction does not line up with germline, which may come from a read error. The rearrangement joins TRBV5-5 to TRBJ2-5; TRBD1 agrees at 8 bases. Germline-derived CDR1 and CDR2 are SGHKS and YYEKEE (reference sequence). The CDR3 totals 14 residues. Here the CDR3 reads CASSLGTGVETQYF. The CDR3 DNA is TGTGCCAGCAGTTTGGGGACAGGCGTGGAGACCCAGTACTTC.